These 32 T cell receptor beta chains were all obtained from the same sample, sequenced in a study of T cell responses to AZD1222 COVID-19 vaccine. TCRdb's table, derived via immunoSEQ multiplex PCR, lists solely in-frame clones and lacks some. The table shows over 100,000 clones, with roughly 93% occurring only once. Sequencing was performed on peripheral blood, taken on day 0 of AZD1222 vaccination. The origin of the receptors is an adult in good health.

This clone was counted a single time. The chain uses TRBV12-3 or TRBV12-4 and TRBJ1-4; 7 nucleotides line up with TRBD1. Trimming cost V 4 bases and J 8 bases; bases outside gene matches: 4. The CDR3 consists of 13 residues. The CDR3 nucleotides read TGTGCCAGCAGTTCTGACAGGGTCGAAAAACTGTTTTTT. It is translated as CASSSDRVEKLFF.

The rearrangement uses TRBV4-1 and TRBJ2-1; 11 bases line up with TRBD1. The junction had 4 bases not matched to a gene; V was cut back by 0 bases and J by 6 bases. This CDR3 comprises 16 residues. Germline V lookup: CDR1 MGHRA, CDR2 YSYEKL. This CDR3 is CASSQEGGTGGNEQFF. The DNA for the CDR3 is TGCGCCAGCAGCCAAGAGGGAGGGACAGGGGGCAATGAGCAGTTCTTC.

The chain couples TRBV6-2 or TRBV6-3 to TRBJ1-5; the match to TRBD1 covers 7 bases. The CDR3 is made up of 14 amino acids. Germline trimming cut 6 bases from V and 12 bases from J; bases unmatched to any gene: 14. The germline CDR1 and CDR2 sequences are MNHEY and SVGEGT. The CDR3 loop is CASSKQGSGLVQHF. The CDR3 coding sequence is TGTGCCAGCAGCAAACAGGGGAGCGGGCTGGTCCAGCATTTT.

The chain employs TRBV5-6 and TRBJ2-5; 8 bases map to TRBD1. The CDR3 runs to 18 residues. The ends lost 4 bases at V and 2 bases at J; junction bases unmatched: 16. Germline V CDR1 and CDR2: SGHDT, YYEEEE. Here the CDR3 DNA reads TGTGCCAGCAGCCCCCCGACCAAGGACAGGGTGGGTCAAGAGACCCAGTACTTC. Translation: CASSPPTKDRVGQETQYF.

V usage is TRBV4-1 and J usage is TRBJ2-3; 8 bases are shared with TRBD1. CDR3 length: 16 amino acids. In germline, CDR1 is MGHRA, CDR2 YSYEKL. V was clipped by 3 bases and J by 6 bases; unmatched bases: 11. The CDR3 here is CASSHSETGDQDTQYF. The CDR3 coding sequence is TGCGCCAGCAGCCATTCTGAGACAGGGGACCAGGATACGCAGTATTTT.

The rearrangement uses TRBV11-3 and TRBJ2-3; 7 bases agree with TRBD2. The CDR3 is 15 amino acids. Looked up from germline, CDR1 is SGHNT and CDR2 is YENEEA. J lost 2 bases, V lost 3 bases, and 5 bases had no gene match. The CDR3 sequence: CASSFGGGVTDTQYF. The CDR3 nucleotides read TGTGCCAGCAGCTTCGGGGGAGGGGTCACAGATACGCAGTATTTT.

The chain joins TRBV21-1 to TRBJ1-5; the listed D gene, TRBD1, was not tested against the DNA. TRBV21-1 is annotated as a pseudogene. CDR3 length: 17 residues. Here the CDR3 DNA reads TGTGCCAGCAGTTCCACTGACGGCAGGGGGCTTCATCAGCCCCAGCATTTT. This codes for CASSSTDGRGLHQPQHF.

This clone appeared once. The V gene is TRBV18, the J gene TRBJ1-2; 7 bases agree with TRBD1. CDR1 is KGHSH, CDR2 LQKENI, per germline. This CDR3 has 15 amino acids. The trim removed 0 bases at V and 8 bases at J, leaving 9 bases unmatched. This chain's CDR3 is CASSPPSRDSGGYTF. The CDR3 nucleotides read TGTGCCAGCTCACCACCGTCCCGGGACAGTGGAGGCTACACCTTC.

In its sample, this clone was seen a few times. The chain is built from TRBV2 and TRBJ2-5, with D hard to call. The germline V and J ends were trimmed by 8 bases and 2 bases, with 6 bases remaining between them. CDR3 size: 11 residues. Germline V gene lookup returns CDR1 SNHLY and CDR2 FYNNEI. The chain's CDR3 is CASASQETQYF. The CDR3 coding sequence is TGTGCCAGCGCGTCGCAAGAGACCCAGTACTTC. The whole variable domain, remainder taken from reference TRBV2 and TRBJ2-5, is EPEVTQTPSHQVTQMGQEVILRCVPISNHLYFYWYRQILGQKVEFLVSFYNNEISEKSEIFDDQFSVERPDGSNFTLKIRSTKLEDSAMYFCASASQETQYFGPGTRLLVL.

This clone was counted once. The chain is built from TRBV10-3 and TRBJ1-2; D is ambiguous. V dropped 0 bases and J dropped 5 bases, with 4 bases sitting between them. The CDR3 is 12 amino acids. Germline values: CDR1 ENHRY, CDR2 SYGVKD. The CDR3 sequence is CAISESVYGYTF. In DNA form, the CDR3 reads TGTGCCATCAGTGAGTCGGTTTATGGCTACACCTTC.

The rearrangement uses TRBV7-8 and TRBJ1-2; the D gene is possibly TRBD1 (5 bases). Germline lookup yields CDR1 SGHVS and CDR2 FQNEAQ. This CDR3 comprises 14 residues. V was trimmed by 5 bases and J by 4 bases, leaving 14 bases between them. CDR3 region: CASSPAGGFYGYTF. In DNA, the CDR3 is TGTGCCAGCAGCCCTGCGGGGGGATTCTATGGCTACACCTTC.

This chain joins TRBV5-1 and TRBJ2-2, with D possibly TRBD1 on 6 matching bases. Trimming took off 1 base at V and 5 bases at J, with 12 bases between the two ends. Per the germline V gene, CDR1 is SGHRS and CDR2 is YFSETQ. This CDR3 is 15 amino acids long. The CDR3 sequence is CASSLRQQGTGELFF. The CDR3 DNA reads as TGCGCCAGCAGCTTGAGGCAGCAGGGGACCGGGGAGCTGTTTTTT.

The V gene is TRBV7-9, the J gene TRBJ1-2; 11 bases map to TRBD1. Unmatched junction bases numbered 3, after V lost 2 bases and J lost 4 bases. Germline lookup yields CDR1 SEHNR and CDR2 FQNEAQ (reference sequence). This CDR3 has 15 residues. This CDR3 is CASSLSGQGVYGYTF. The CDR3 nucleotides are TGTGCCAGCAGCTTATCGGGACAGGGGGTCTATGGCTACACCTTC.

The rearrangement uses TRBV6-1 and TRBJ1-4; maybe TRBD1 (5 bases). Germline V gene lookup returns CDR1 MNHNS and CDR2 SASEGT. V lost 3 bases, J lost 4 bases, and 9 bases lay in between. CDR3 length: 14 residues. CDR3 sequence: CASSDQGYNEKLFF. CDR3 DNA sequence: TGTGCCAGCAGTGATCAGGGTTATAATGAAAAACTGTTTTTT.

The rearrangement uses TRBV10-3 and TRBJ2-7, with D unresolved. The ends were cut back, 2 bases at V and 3 bases at J, with 5 bases in the middle. Germline V gives CDR1 ENHRY, CDR2 SYGVKD. CDR3 length equals 12 residues. The CDR3: CAISEDIYEQYV. The CDR3 nucleotides read TGTGCCATCAGTGAGGACATCTACGAGCAGTACGTC.

The V and J genes are TRBV2 and TRBJ2-7; no definite D call. Germline CDR1 SNHLY, CDR2 FYNNEI. CDR3 length: 13 amino acids. V lost 8 bases to trimming and J lost 5 bases, with 16 bases between them. The CDR3: CASASSVGHEQYF. CDR3 nucleotide sequence: TGTGCCAGCGCCTCCTCGGTAGGCCACGAGCAGTACTTC.

This clone was detected once. This chain uses TRBV10-3 with TRBJ2-3; no reliable D call. Germline CDR1 reads ENHRY; CDR2 reads SYGVKD. CDR3 length equals 13 residues. V was clipped by 10 bases and J by 0 bases, with 11 bases between them. The CDR3 is CATRVFSTDTQYF. The CDR3 nucleotides read TGTGCCACCCGGGTCTTTAGCACAGATACGCAGTATTTT.

DNA of the CDR3: TGCGCCAGCAGCTTGCAGGGGGGGATGAACACTGAAGCTTTCTTT. This encodes CASSLQGGMNTEAFF. The gene calls are TRBV5-1 and TRBJ1-1; TRBD1 matches 7 bases. Germline CDR1 reads SGHRS; CDR2 reads YFSETQ. The CDR3 length is 15 residues. V dropped 1 base and J dropped 0; count of bases not matched to a gene: 3.

The chain couples TRBV12-3 or TRBV12-4 to TRBJ1-2, with D possibly TRBD1 on 5 matching bases. Trimming took off 5 bases at V and 2 bases at J, with 9 bases between the two ends. The CDR3 consists of 13 residues. The CDR3 bases are TGTGCCAGCAGTCTCCGGGGGAACTATGGCTACACCTTC. This codes for CASSLRGNYGYTF.

The count of this clone is one. The V call is TRBV12-5, the J call TRBJ2-1; the match to TRBD2 covers 16 bases. The CDR3 covers 16 residues. From germline, CDR1 is LGHNT and CDR2 FRNRAP. V dropped 6 bases and J dropped 8; count of bases not matched to a gene: 7. DNA for the CDR3: TGTGCTAGTGGCTGGGGACTAGCGGGGGGGCACGATGAGCAGTTCTTC. It specifies CASGWGLAGGHDEQFF.

The J gene is TRBJ1-1, the V gene TRBV2, with D possibly being TRBD1 (5 bases). Germline CDR1 is SNHLY and CDR2 is FYNNEI. The germline V and J ends were trimmed by 6 bases and 0 bases, with 8 bases remaining between them. The CDR3 is 13 residues long. The CDR3 is CASRQVVNTEAFF. As DNA, the CDR3 is TGTGCCAGCAGACAGGTAGTGAACACTGAAGCTTTCTTT.

J is TRBJ1-5 and V is TRBV19; 8 bases align to TRBD1. In germline, CDR1 is LNHDA, CDR2 SQIVND (reference sequence). V gave up 6 bases and J gave up 0 bases; unmatched junction bases: 4. The CDR3 totals 15 residues. The CDR3 sequence is CASRTGTGSNQPQHF. The CDR3, as DNA: TGTGCCAGTAGAACAGGGACAGGTAGCAATCAGCCCCAGCATTTT.

The rearrangement joins TRBV12-3 or TRBV12-4 to TRBJ1-6; 9 nucleotides line up with TRBD1. The CDR3 length is 13 residues. Germline trimming cut 4 bases from V and 9 bases from J; bases unmatched to any gene: 1. CDR3 sequence: CASSWDRASPLHF. Written as DNA, the CDR3 is TGTGCCAGCAGTTGGGACAGGGCTTCACCCCTCCACTTT.

The chain couples TRBV9 to TRBJ2-2, with TRBD1 identical over 7 bases. The trim removed 4 bases at V and 5 bases at J, leaving 11 bases unmatched. From germline, CDR1 is SGDLS and CDR2 YYNGEE. This CDR3 comprises 16 residues. The CDR3 coding sequence is TGTGCCAGCAGCCCCAGACCAGGGGGTGGTACCGGGGAGCTGTTTTTT. Its protein is CASSPRPGGGTGELFF. The variable domain in full, with the rest retrieved from reference TRBV9 and TRBJ2-2, is DSGVTQTPKHLITATGQRVTLRCSPRSGDLSVYWYQQSLDQGLQFLIQYYNGEERAKGNILERFSAQQFPDLHSELNLSSLELGDSALYFCASSPRPGGGTGELFFGEGSRLTVL.

The J gene is TRBJ2-5, the V gene TRBV2, with 7 positions matching TRBD1. The germline gives CDR1 SNHLY, CDR2 FYNNEI. This CDR3 comprises 16 residues. V lost 5 bases to trimming and J lost 1 base; unmatched junction nucleotides: 10. DNA of the CDR3: TGTGCCAGCAGTCCGGAATTCGGGACAGCCCAAGAGACCCAGTACTTC. Protein product: CASSPEFGTAQETQYF.

V is TRBV18 and J is TRBJ1-2; a weak D match, TRBD1 (5 bases). This CDR3 is built from 13 residues. Germline V gene data show CDR1 as KGHSH and CDR2 as LQKENI. Trimming took off 1 base at V and 4 bases at J, with 7 bases between the two ends. The CDR3 bases are TGTGCCAGCTCACCACAGGGGCTCTATGGCTACACCTTC. Its protein product is CASSPQGLYGYTF.

V is TRBV27 and J is TRBJ1-5; D might be TRBD1 (5 bases). V lost 1 base and J lost 1, with 11 bases in between. This CDR3 contains 16 residues. CDR1 and CDR2 (germline): MNHEY, SMNVEV (reference sequence). The CDR3 DNA reads TGTGCCAGCAGTTTATGGGGAGGGACGAGCAATCAGCCCCAGCATTTT. It codes for CASSLWGGTSNQPQHF.

In regard to this clone: Different DNA sequences within this sample yield the same CDR3. V and J are TRBV5-1 and TRBJ2-3; weak D call: TRBD2 (5 bases). The CDR3 totals 14 residues. Germline V gene data show CDR1 as SGHRS and CDR2 as YFSETQ. The V end lost 2 bases, the J end lost 0 bases, and 7 bases lay between the germline ends. CDR3 bases: TGCGCCAGCAGCTTCGGACTTAGCACAGATACGCAGTATTTT. Its translation: CASSFGLSTDTQYF.

The chain carries TRBV4-1 and TRBJ2-3; TRBD2 agrees at 8 bases. The V and J ends lost 4 bases and 4 bases, in that order; junction bases with no gene match: 10. This CDR3 region has 16 residues. Germline CDR1 and CDR2: MGHRA and YSYEKL. The DNA for the CDR3 is TGCGCCAGCAGCCCCCGGACTAGCCCCGTGCCAGATACGCAGTATTTT. This encodes CASSPRTSPVPDTQYF.

This chain uses TRBV9 with TRBJ2-1; TRBD2 aligns across 8 bases. The CDR3 runs to 15 residues. Germline assignment: CDR1 SGDLS and CDR2 YYNGEE. Trimming removed 1 base from V and 10 bases from J; junction bases left unmatched: 10. In nucleotides, the CDR3 is TGTGCCAGCAGCGTATTTAGCGGGGCTTCTTCCGAGCAGTTCTTC. Translation gives CASSVFSGASSEQFF.

The rearrangement uses TRBV5-4 and TRBJ1-4; TRBD1 matches 12 bases. V lost 4 bases and J lost 4; bases outside the gene matches: 5. The CDR3 consists of 16 residues. CDR1 and CDR2 from the germline V gene are SGHNT and YYREEE (reference sequence). Here the CDR3 DNA reads TGTGCCAGCAGCCTTGGGACAGGGGGCAATAATGAAAAACTGTTTTTT. It translates to CASSLGTGGNNEKLFF. The complete variable domain, with remaining parts taken from reference TRBV5-4 and TRBJ1-4, reads ETGVTQSPTHLIKTRGQQVTLRCSSQSGHNTVSWYQQALGQGPQFIFQYYREEENGRGNFPPRFSGLQFPNYSSELNVNALELDDSALYLCASSLGTGGNNEKLFFGSGTQLSVL.

This rearrangement joins TRBV4-3 to TRBJ1-6, with D uncertain. V lost 1 base and J 9 bases, leaving 13 bases between the germline ends. In germline, CDR1 is LGHNA, CDR2 YSLEER. This CDR3 is 15 amino acids long. CDR3 protein: CASSQVFRMSSPLHF. As DNA, the CDR3 is TGCGCCAGCAGCCAAGTTTTCCGGATGAGTTCACCCCTCCACTTT.